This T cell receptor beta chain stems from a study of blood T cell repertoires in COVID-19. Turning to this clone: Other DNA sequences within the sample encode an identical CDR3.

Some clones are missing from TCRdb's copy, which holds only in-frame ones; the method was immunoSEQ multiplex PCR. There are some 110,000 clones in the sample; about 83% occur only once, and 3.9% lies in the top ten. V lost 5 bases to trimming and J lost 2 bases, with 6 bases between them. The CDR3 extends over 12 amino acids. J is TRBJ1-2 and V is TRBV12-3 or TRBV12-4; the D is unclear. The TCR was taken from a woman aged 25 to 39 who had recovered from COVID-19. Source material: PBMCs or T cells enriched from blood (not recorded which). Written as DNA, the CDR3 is TGTGCCAGCAGTCTCCAGAACTATGGCTACACCTTC. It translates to CASSLQNYGYTF.